Here is one TCR beta chain with its context. The data were taken from a study of shared clonotypes between healthy human individuals. Clones were read by immunoSEQ multiplex PCR, and TCRdb kept only the in-frame ones, dropping some. The data show around 500,000 clones, with about 78% seen just once and around 12% held by the top ten. The trim removed 3 bases at V and 9 bases at J, leaving 3 bases unmatched. This CDR3 comprises 14 residues. The germline gives CDR1 LGHNA, CDR2 YSLEER. The chain recombines TRBV4-3 with TRBJ1-5, with TRBD1 identical over 12 bases. The receptor's source is a middle-aged woman in good health. Some clones in this sample may be carry-over from other donors' samples. Sequenced: PBMCs. CDR3 sequence: CASSQGTGGRPQHF. CDR3 DNA: TGCGCCAGCAGCCAGGGGACAGGGGGCCGGCCCCAGCATTTT.